A single sample gave rise to the 8 T cell receptor beta chains below, sequenced in a study of cytomegalovirus exposure and HLA in healthy donors. PCR used 60 Vbeta primers and 13 Jbeta primers. TCRdb keeps only in-frame clones here, not all; method: immunoSEQ multiplex PCR. The table has about 98,000 clones, roughly four fifths seen once. The specimen sequenced was PBMCs. These TCRs come from a female donor in good health and CMV-seropositive.

Here the CDR3 reads CASSLGGGVSDTQYF. In DNA, the CDR3 is TGCGCCAGCAGCTTGGGCGGGGGGGTATCAGATACGCAGTATTTT. The genes are TRBV5-1 and TRBJ2-3; 9 nucleotides align to TRBD2. The ends lost 0 bases at V and 4 bases at J; junction bases unmatched: 3. Germline V gene data show CDR1 as SGHRS and CDR2 as YFSETQ. The CDR3 is 15 residues long.

The rearrangement links TRBV4-1 to TRBJ2-1; 7 nucleotides align to TRBD1. With 1 base clipped from V and 8 bases from J, the junction kept 11 bases outside the gene matches. The CDR3 covers 16 residues. The germline gives CDR1 MGHRA, CDR2 YSYEKL. The CDR3 sequence: CASSQAFQGDIDEQFF. In DNA form, the CDR3 reads TGCGCCAGCAGCCAAGCTTTTCAGGGGGACATCGATGAGCAGTTCTTC.

V and J are TRBV2 and TRBJ2-5; TRBD1 matches 9 bases. The end of the DNA fits TRBJ2-7 better, so the J call may be wrong. Germline CDR1 reads SNHLY; CDR2 reads FYNNEI. This CDR3 region has 14 residues. The CDR3 coding sequence is TGTGCCAGCAGGTCGGGGACAGGGAGGTACGAGCAGTACTTC. Translated, it gives CASRSGTGRYEQYF.

The chain uses TRBV13 and TRBJ1-2; TRBD1 aligns across 11 bases. J was trimmed by 8 bases and V by 5 bases; bases with no gene match: 10. CDR1 and CDR2 from the germline V gene are PRHDT and FYEKMQ (reference sequence). This CDR3 is built from 15 residues. The CDR3 DNA follows: TGTGCCAGCAGCGAGACACCCGGGACAGGGGGAGGCTACACCTTC. Translated, it gives CASSETPGTGGGYTF.

J is TRBJ2-1 and V is TRBV27, with 10 bases aligning to TRBD2. Germline lookup yields CDR1 MNHEY and CDR2 SMNVEV (reference sequence). J lost 8 bases, V lost 0 bases, and 7 bases had no gene match. CDR3 length: 16 residues. CDR3 nucleotide sequence: TGTGCCAGCAGTTTATCCCTAGCGGGAGAATGGTATGAGCAGTTCTTC. Translating gives CASSLSLAGEWYEQFF.

Concerning this clone: At one end, the junction sequence differs from germline, possibly due to a read error. V gene TRBV7-9 combines with J gene TRBJ1-4, with D uncertain. The CDR3 totals 16 residues. Germline CDR1 and CDR2: SEHNR and FQNEAQ (reference sequence). This chain's CDR3 is CSSSLALGATNEKLFF. In nucleotides, the CDR3 is TGTTCCAGCAGCTTAGCTTTGGGAGCAACTAATGAAAAACTGTTTTTT.

This chain joins TRBV30 and TRBJ2-3; 7 bases match TRBD2. V was pared by 4 bases and J by 2 bases, with 3 bases of the junction left unmatched. The CDR3 loop spans 13 amino acids. Germline V gene data show CDR1 as GTSNPN and CDR2 as SVGIG (reference sequence). The CDR3 region is CAWTSGNTDTQYF. CDR3 nucleotide sequence: TGTGCCTGGACTAGCGGCAACACAGATACGCAGTATTTT.

The chain employs TRBV5-1 and TRBJ1-3, with 8 bases matching TRBD1. This CDR3 is built from 16 residues. Germline assignment: CDR1 SGHRS and CDR2 YFSETQ. The junction had 6 bases not matched to a gene; V was cut back by 0 bases and J by 4 bases. In DNA, the CDR3 is TGCGCCAGCAGCTTGGACCCCCAGGGGGCAGGAAACACCATATATTTT. Amino acid sequence: CASSLDPQGAGNTIYF.